Listed below are T cell receptor beta chains from one sample, sequenced in a study of monozygotic twins with inflammatory bowel disease. With the 5' RACE reads reprocessed, TCRdb shows one record per CDR3 protein and no DNA. This table lists approximately 400,000 distinct CDR3 sequences. The sample comprised blood. All receptors derive from a human donor with ulcerative colitis or Crohn's disease, or a healthy co-twin of an affected twin (not recorded which). Each CDR3 is given with its conserved first and last residue.

v_gene,j_gene,CDR3aa
TRBV7-3,TRBJ2-1,CASSPWGPASGDSSYNEQFF
TRBV12-3/TRBV12-4,TRBJ2-2,CASRPRRQPNTGELFF
TRBV7-2,TRBJ2-3,CASSYPTDTQYF
TRBV7-2,TRBJ1-2,CASSLQGQGYSYTF
TRBV28,TRBJ1-3,CASYIGNTIYF
TRBV3-1,TRBJ1-2,CASSQFTGTTQGHTF
TRBV6-6,TRBJ1-2,CASRPTGGDLGYTF
TRBV6-1,TRBJ1-1,CASEGQVGAFF
TRBV13,TRBJ2-4,CASSPQGTAKNIQYF
TRBV20-1,TRBJ2-5,CSALPTSGAQETQYF
TRBV5-1,TRBJ2-2,CASSITLTGELFF
TRBV27,TRBJ1-1,CASSFVQGALAFF
TRBV10-3,TRBJ2-2,CAIMGTVNTGELFF
TRBV7-3,TRBJ2-7,CASSTPPGLNYEQYF
TRBV10-2,TRBJ2-2,CASRTGTVNTGELFF
TRBV7-7,TRBJ2-2,CASSSLLGELFF
TRBV6-1,TRBJ2-1,CASSEDVAAGGRNEQFF
TRBV25-1,TRBJ1-1,CASSVRGTVNTEAFF
TRBV24-1,TRBJ2-1,CATSDPGLAGNNEQFF
TRBV5-4,TRBJ2-5,CASSRFQGQQETQYF
TRBV28,TRBJ2-1,CASSFSRPFSYNEQFF
TRBV18,TRBJ1-3,CASSPRAASGNTIYF
TRBV7-2,TRBJ2-1,CASSLGVGLGNEQFF
TRBV6-1,TRBJ2-2,CASSVGLASRELFF
TRBV5-1,TRBJ2-2,CASSPQGRAGELFF
TRBV7-2,TRBJ2-2,CASSMTSGTGELFF
TRBV5-1,TRBJ1-5,CASSKTGQGNQPQHF
TRBV7-2,TRBJ2-1,CASSQFEGITYNEQFF
TRBV12-3/TRBV12-4,TRBJ2-4,CASSWTGGNIQYF
TRBV3-1,TRBJ2-1,CASSHPRESSYNEQFF
TRBV2,TRBJ2-1,CASSSIDRTNANEQFF
TRBV5-1,TRBJ2-2,CASGQGRDTGELFF
TRBV5-4,TRBJ2-7,CASSRQGSSYEQYF
TRBV18,TRBJ1-6,CASSPVGGAAALHF
TRBV7-2,TRBJ2-1,CASSVDPGQGGNEQFF
TRBV6-1,TRBJ2-7,CASSDLRQGAYEQYF
TRBV20-1,TRBJ2-1,CSARGAQGALYNEQFF
TRBV18,TRBJ2-1,CASSPPGGSNNEQFF
TRBV9,TRBJ1-4,CASSGWAGGTNEKLFF
TRBV5-1,TRBJ1-3,CASSLGQSSGNTIYF
TRBV5-6,TRBJ2-7,CASSFLRNEQYF
TRBV5-1,TRBJ2-1,CASSVGGNNEQFF
TRBV7-2,TRBJ2-1,CASSLEAWREGGNEQFF
TRBV5-1,TRBJ2-7,CASRLGPSESKQYF
TRBV15,TRBJ2-6,CATTDFSGANVLTF
TRBV27,TRBJ2-1,CASSSLAWSSYNEQFF
TRBV12-3/TRBV12-4,TRBJ2-7,CASSLRREGHEQYF
TRBV9,TRBJ1-6,CASRGGTKDSPLHF
TRBV10-2,TRBJ2-7,CASSEGQGAGEQYF
TRBV4-3,TRBJ2-2,CASSYERKDGYTGELFF